A selection of T cell receptor beta chains follows, all from one sample in a study of CD8 T cells in ankylosing spondylitis. TCRdb processed the 5' RACE reads anew with MiXCR; each CDR3 protein has one entry. Among about 240,000 distinct CDR3 sequences, roughly a tenth were seen once, and the ten largest hold around 3%. The source material was blood, either unsorted or a sorted T cell fraction (not recorded which). These receptors came from a male donor with ankylosing spondylitis or in good health (not recorded which). The CDR3 runs from the conserved cysteine through the conserved F or W. Fields, in order: V gene, clone size, D gene, J gene, CDR3 DNA, CDR3 protein. A D gene is named only where the DNA matches it firmly. Clone size, where shown, is once, few, many, or a class for clones that have expanded.

TRBV7-2	many	TRBD2	TRBJ2-1	TGTGCCAGCAGCGTAGCGGGACAATACAATGAGCAGTTCTTC	CASSVAGQYNEQFF
TRBV10-3	many	NA	TRBJ1-5	TGTGCCATCAATAACAGGGACGATCAGCCCCAGCATTTT	CAINNRDDQPQHF
TRBV10-3	many	NA	TRBJ2-7	TGTGCCATCAGTGAGGACCACGAGCAGTACTTC	CAISEDHEQYF
TRBV9	many	NA	TRBJ2-3	TGTGCCAGCAGCGTCATAACCACTGGTGCAGATACGCAGTATTTT	CASSVITTGADTQYF
TRBV5-6	NA	NA	TRBJ2-6	TGTGCCAGCAGTTTGGGACGCATCTCTGGGGCCAACGTCCTGACTTTC	CASSLGRISGANVLTF
TRBV2	many	TRBD1	TRBJ2-1	TGTGCCAGCAGTCGGACAGGGAATGAGCAGTTCTTC	CASSRTGNEQFF
TRBV5-6	many	TRBD1	TRBJ1-2	TGTGCCAGCAGCTATCAGGGAACAGGGGGTCGGATGAGCTACACCTTC	CASSYQGTGGRMSYTF
TRBV25-1	many	TRBD1	TRBJ2-7	TGTGCCAGCAGTGAAAGTCGGGACAGGGGAGCCGAGCAGTACTTC	CASSESRDRGAEQYF
TRBV7-9	many	NA	TRBJ2-7	TGTGCCAGCAGTTGGGGAATCGAGCAGTACTTC	CASSWGIEQYF
TRBV20-1	many	NA	TRBJ2-5	TGCAGTGCCCTAGAGGGAGGAGGAGAGACCCAGTACTTC	CSALEGGGETQYF
TRBV4-1	many	NA	TRBJ2-1	TGCGCCAGCAGCCAAGATCGCGGCGGGACCTCCTACAATGAGCAGTTCTTC	CASSQDRGGTSYNEQFF
TRBV6-1	NA	NA	TRBJ1-1	TGTGCCAGCGGCGTACGGAGGGGTGAAGCTTTCTTT	CASGVRRGEAFF
TRBV9	NA	NA	TRBJ2-7	TGTGCCAGCAGCGCGGGACATTTCTCCTACGAGCAGTACTTC	CASSAGHFSYEQYF